The 28 T cell receptor beta chains reported below all come from one sample, sequenced in a study of yellow fever vaccine responses in identical twins. TCRdb independently ran MiXCR on the RT-PCR reads; one entry per CDR3 protein. Of more than 4,500 distinct CDR3 sequences listed, just over 70% were seen once; the top ten hold around 1.7%. Sequenced here: T cells from blood (PBMCs), unsorted or a sorted subset (not recorded which), sampled before or after yellow fever vaccination (not recorded which). The receptors were sampled from a woman aged 18-29 years who received the yellow fever vaccine.

The chain is built from TRBV7-2 and TRBJ2-3, with D hard to call. CDR3 length equals 17 residues. Germline CDR1 reads SGHTA; CDR2 reads FQGNSA. V gave up 0 bases and J gave up 4 bases, with 17 bases separating them. The CDR3 DNA reads TGTGCCAGCAGCTTAGCCGGCAACCCCACCTTAGCAGATACGCAGTATTTT. Amino acids: CASSLAGNPTLADTQYF.

This chain connects TRBV29-1 to TRBJ2-7, with TRBD1 matching over 9 bases. The ends lost 5 bases at V and 2 bases at J; junction bases unmatched: 4. Germline V gene sequence: CDR1 SQVTM, CDR2 ANQGSEA. The CDR3 has 13 amino acids. DNA for the CDR3: TGCAGCGTTCAACAGGGGGCTCCCTACGAGCAGTACTTC. Amino acid sequence: CSVQQGAPYEQYF.

The chain couples TRBV29-1 to TRBJ1-5; 9 nucleotides align to TRBD1. CDR3 length equals 13 residues. Germline V gene data show CDR1 as SQVTM and CDR2 as ANQGSEA. V lost 5 bases to trimming and J lost 7 bases; unmatched junction nucleotides: 6. In DNA form, the CDR3 reads TGCAGCGTTCCGGGACAGGGATCACAGCCCCAGCATTTT. It specifies CSVPGQGSQPQHF.

This clonotype has a handful of counts. The V gene is TRBV13, the J gene TRBJ2-7, with D maybe TRBD1 (5 bases). This CDR3 is 15 amino acids long. Germline CDR1 is PRHDT and CDR2 is FYEKMQ (reference sequence). V was cut by 7 bases and J by 2 bases, with 18 bases left in between. In nucleotides, the CDR3 is TGTGCCAGCAAGGATCCTACAGGTGATGCCTACGAGCAGTACTTC. Translating gives CASKDPTGDAYEQYF.

This clonotype has more than one count but fewer than ten. This sequence joins TRBV29-1 and TRBJ2-7; 7 nucleotides align to TRBD1. Germline trimming cut 3 bases from V and 2 bases from J; bases unmatched to any gene: 10. The CDR3 contains 15 residues. CDR1 and CDR2 from the germline V gene are SQVTM and ANQGSEA. The CDR3 DNA is TGCAGCGTTGAGAGGCAGGGGGTATCCACCTACGAGCAGTACTTC. It specifies CSVERQGVSTYEQYF.

This clonotype occurred a few times. The chain links TRBV4-1 to TRBJ1-5; no reliable D call. The CDR3 extends over 15 amino acids. The V and J ends lost 0 bases and 5 bases respectively, with 11 bases between them. Germline loops: CDR1 MGHRA, CDR2 YSYEKL. CDR3 protein: CASSQDRAADQPQHF. CDR3 bases: TGCGCCAGCAGCCAAGATAGGGCGGCGGATCAGCCCCAGCATTTT.

This chain joins TRBV2 and TRBJ2-1; D may be TRBD1 or TRBD2 (6 bases each). Germline loops: CDR1 SNHLY, CDR2 FYNNEI. V dropped 2 bases and J dropped 7 bases, with 9 bases sitting between them. The CDR3 has 13 amino acids. The CDR3 DNA reads TGTGCCAGCAGTGAAAGGGGGGATAATGAGCAGTTCTTC. Residues: CASSERGDNEQFF.

In this sample, this clonotype turned up once. The chain joins TRBV6-2 or TRBV6-3 to TRBJ2-5; possible D gene TRBD2, 5 bases. The CDR3 contains 12 residues. Germline-derived CDR1 and CDR2 are MNHEY and SVGEGT. V gave up 7 bases and J gave up 3 bases, with 9 bases separating them. The CDR3 DNA is TGTGCCAGCAACGCGGGCGAAGAGACCCAGTACTTC. Translated, it gives CASNAGEETQYF.

This chain connects TRBV14 to TRBJ2-7; no reliable D call. Germline values: CDR1 SGHDN, CDR2 FVKESK. This CDR3 spans 13 amino acids. The V end lost 1 base, the J end lost 3 bases, and 7 bases lay between the germline ends. This CDR3 reads CASSQASSYEQYF. The CDR3 DNA follows: TGTGCCAGCAGCCAAGCGTCGAGCTACGAGCAGTACTTC.

The rearrangement links TRBV20-1 to TRBJ2-5; the match to TRBD1 covers 10 bases. Trimming took 1 base from V and 5 from J; bases not matched to a gene: 1. CDR3 length: 13 amino acids. The germline CDR1 and CDR2 sequences are DFQATT and SNEGSKA (reference sequence). Here the CDR3 reads CSARVGQGETQYF. The CDR3 coding sequence is TGCAGTGCTAGAGTGGGACAGGGGGAGACCCAGTACTTC.

This chain uses TRBV20-1 with TRBJ2-1, with D unresolved. The CDR3 length is 12 residues. V gave up 3 bases and J gave up 7 bases, with 10 bases separating them. Germline V gene sequence: CDR1 DFQATT, CDR2 SNEGSKA (reference sequence). The CDR3 sequence: CSARKLENEQFF. CDR3 DNA sequence: TGCAGTGCTAGGAAGCTAGAAAATGAGCAGTTCTTC.

V usage is TRBV20-1 and J usage is TRBJ2-3, with a weak D call TRBD1 (5 bases). Per germline, CDR1 DFQATT and CDR2 SNEGSKA (reference sequence). The V and J ends lost 3 bases and 9 bases respectively, with 13 bases between them. The CDR3 contains 12 residues. In DNA, the CDR3 is TGCAGTGCTAGCCCCAGACAGAGGACGCAGTATTTT. Its protein product is CSASPRQRTQYF.

Remarks on this clonotype: A read error may account for a junction end that differs from germline. V gene TRBV10-1 combines with J gene TRBJ1-1; TRBD1 matches 8 bases. This CDR3 has 12 residues. CDR1 and CDR2 from the germline V gene are WNHNN and SYGVQD (reference sequence). CDR3: CASSTGGAEAFF. CDR3 in DNA: TGCGCCAGCAGCACAGGGGGTGCTGAAGCTTTTTTT.

Only a few counts were recorded for this clonotype. This chain links TRBV5-1 with TRBJ2-3; D gene uncertain. This CDR3 has 14 residues. Germline V gives CDR1 SGHRS, CDR2 YFSETQ. V was trimmed by 0 bases and J by 0 bases, leaving 5 bases between them. For the CDR3, the DNA is TGCGCCAGCAGCTTGGCCATGAGCACAGATACGCAGTATTTT. Amino acids: CASSLAMSTDTQYF.

CDR3 nucleotides: TGTGCCAGCAGCTTAGCGGGCAGGGGACTTTCCACAGATACGCAGTATTTT. Protein product: CASSLAGRGLSTDTQYF. This chain uses TRBV7-2 with TRBJ2-3, with D perhaps TRBD1 or TRBD2 (6 bases each). Trimming removed 0 bases from V and 2 bases from J, with 15 bases in between. Germline CDR1 SGHTA, CDR2 FQGNSA. The CDR3 is 17 residues long.

This clonotype came up once. V usage is TRBV7-3 and J usage is TRBJ2-3, with 9 positions matching TRBD1. Germline CDR1 SGHTA, CDR2 FQGTGA. The trim removed 1 base at V and 0 bases at J, leaving 5 bases unmatched. The CDR3 totals 17 residues. The CDR3 loop is CASSLITGGRSTDTQYF. DNA for the CDR3: TGTGCCAGCAGCTTAATAACAGGGGGCCGTAGCACAGATACGCAGTATTTT.

The chain couples TRBV4-3 to TRBJ2-7, with D possibly matching TRBD2 (6 bases). The CDR3 consists of 15 residues. V lost 1 base to trimming and J lost 3 bases, with 13 bases between them. In germline, CDR1 is LGHNA, CDR2 YSLEER. The CDR3 spells CASSQGGTVSYEQYF. CDR3 nucleotides: TGCGCCAGCAGCCAAGGGGGGACTGTAAGCTACGAGCAGTACTTC.

The chain recombines TRBV5-4 with TRBJ2-5; D possibly corresponds to TRBD1 (5 bases). The CDR3 consists of 13 residues. Germline CDR1 reads SGHNT; CDR2 reads YYREEE (reference sequence). The V gene lost 2 bases and the J gene lost 3 bases, with 8 bases spanning the gap. CDR3 sequence reads: CASSFSQEETQYF. The CDR3 coding sequence is TGTGCCAGCAGCTTCTCACAGGAAGAGACCCAGTACTTC.

This sequence joins TRBV2 and TRBJ2-2, with D tentatively TRBD1 or TRBD2 (5 bases each). CDR1 is SNHLY, CDR2 FYNNEI, per germline. V was clipped by 2 bases and J by 3 bases, with 13 bases between them. The length of the CDR3 is 16 residues. This CDR3 reads CASSETRGGDTGELFF. The DNA for the CDR3 is TGTGCCAGCAGTGAAACGAGGGGCGGTGACACCGGGGAGCTGTTTTTT.

This clonotype turned up a few times. The chain couples TRBV7-3 to TRBJ2-7, with D maybe TRBD1 (6 bases). The CDR3 is made up of 11 amino acids. V dropped 5 bases and J dropped 7 bases, with 9 bases sitting between them. Germline lookup yields CDR1 SGHTA and CDR2 FQGTGA. Written as DNA, the CDR3 is TGTGCCAGCAGCGCCGGACAGGAGCAGTACTTC. Amino acid sequence: CASSAGQEQYF.

The chain carries TRBV6-4 and TRBJ2-1, with D perhaps TRBD2 (5 bases). Trimming took off 5 bases at V and 8 bases at J, with 13 bases between the two ends. This CDR3 is 13 amino acids long. CDR1 is MRHNA and CDR2 is SNTAGT in the germline V gene. CDR3 in amino acids: CASSPTSVDEQFF. The CDR3 DNA reads TGTGCCAGCAGTCCCACTAGTGTCGATGAGCAGTTCTTC.

This sequence joins TRBV4-1 and TRBJ1-1; D is uncertain. The CDR3 is 15 residues long. The germline V gene encodes CDR1 MGHRA and CDR2 YSYEKL. The ends were cut back, 3 bases at V and 1 base at J, with 12 bases in the middle. CDR3 in DNA: TGCGCCAGCAGCCATGAGAGCAGGCAGAACACTGAAGCTTTCTTT. Its protein is CASSHESRQNTEAFF.

This clonotype has a single count. The V call is TRBV6-2 or TRBV6-3, the J call TRBJ2-7, with D unclear. CDR3 length equals 12 residues. Trimming took off 6 bases at V and 3 bases at J, with 9 bases between the two ends. The germline gives CDR1 MNHEY, CDR2 SVGEGT. The CDR3 protein is CASSPPSYEQYF. Here the CDR3 DNA reads TGTGCCAGCAGCCCCCCAAGCTACGAGCAGTACTTC.

The CDR3 DNA reads as TGCAGCGTTGTAAGGGCGATTACCTACAATGAGCAGTTCTTC. It codes for CSVVRAITYNEQFF. V gene TRBV29-1 combines with J gene TRBJ2-1; D call uncertain. V dropped 4 bases and J dropped 2 bases, with 12 bases sitting between them. Germline-derived CDR1 and CDR2 are SQVTM and ANQGSEA. This CDR3 is built from 14 residues.

This chain links TRBV28 with TRBJ2-7; 13 nucleotides align to TRBD2. The CDR3 loop spans 16 amino acids. CDR1 MDHEN and CDR2 SYDVKM come from the germline V gene. V gave up 3 bases and J gave up 1 base; unmatched junction bases: 3. The CDR3 is CASSFGTSGTSYEQYF. CDR3 DNA: TGTGCCAGCAGTTTTGGGACTAGCGGGACATCCTACGAGCAGTACTTC.

The rearrangement joins TRBV29-1 to TRBJ2-3, with D perhaps matching TRBD2 (6 bases). This CDR3 comprises 13 residues. The V end was cut by 5 bases, the J end by 3 bases, with 12 bases between. Per the germline V gene, CDR1 is SQVTM and CDR2 is ANQGSEA. CDR3 amino acids: CSVLRGNTDTQYF. The CDR3 nucleotides read TGCAGCGTTCTCCGGGGGAATACAGATACGCAGTATTTT.

The V and J genes are TRBV10-3 and TRBJ1-1; no clear D. CDR3 size: 15 residues. The germline gives CDR1 ENHRY, CDR2 SYGVKD. V lost 4 bases, J lost 0 bases, and 12 bases lay in between. CDR3 in amino acids: CAISAGPPMNTEAFF. In nucleotides, the CDR3 is TGTGCCATCAGTGCCGGGCCTCCAATGAACACTGAAGCTTTCTTT.

The chain recombines TRBV20-1 with TRBJ2-1, with D unclear. The CDR3 loop spans 14 amino acids. Germline V gene lookup returns CDR1 DFQATT and CDR2 SNEGSKA (reference sequence). V lost 6 bases and J lost 0, with 12 bases in between. The CDR3 is CSARSGISYNEQFF. Written as DNA, the CDR3 is TGCAGTGCCCGGAGTGGGATCTCCTACAATGAGCAGTTCTTC.